This is a list of T cell receptor beta chains from one sample in a study of OX40 agonist ivuxolimab in advanced cancers. Using immunoSEQ multiplex PCR, the repertoire was profiled, and TCRdb retains in-frame clones only, with some absent. The sample shows roughly 68,000 clones, 85% to 95% of them seen only once. The sequences come from CD4+ or CD8+ T cells sorted from blood, collected in a trial of the OX40 agonist ivuxolimab. The source of these receptors is an adult with an advanced solid tumor such as melanoma, head and neck, liver or kidney cancer. Each CDR3 is given with its conserved first and last residue. Rows may omit the clone size; those that give it use once, few, many or a size class.

j_call	clone_size	v_call	cdr3_aa
TRBJ2-4	.	TRBV7-6	CASSPGTGGDGNIQYF
TRBJ2-1	.	TRBV6-1	CASSEMRGQTTKYNEQFF
TRBJ1-4	.	TRBV6-5	CASRTGTGDREKLFF
TRBJ2-7	medium-sized	TRBV28	CASSFSGGNYEQYF
TRBJ2-5	.	TRBV2	CASRTSGNQETQYF
TRBJ2-7	.	TRBV7-6	CASSPRRGLAGGRAYEQYF
TRBJ1-1	.	TRBV5-1	CASSWTGTSNEAFF
TRBJ1-1	.	TRBV5-1	CASSPDRGNMNTEAFF
TRBJ1-3	.	TRBV6-4	CASSTGENTIYF
TRBJ2-2	.	TRBV19	CASNFGQNTGELFF
TRBJ2-3	.	TRBV18	CASSPFLLAGVKDTQYF
TRBJ2-5	.	TRBV21-1	CASSKFEAGAEETQYF
TRBJ2-7	.	TRBV19	CASSISWRERYEQYF
TRBJ2-1	.	TRBV30	CAWSPRVGHTNNEQFF
TRBJ2-2	.	TRBV5-4	CASSLGTRGSGELFF
TRBJ1-1	.	TRBV6-4	CASSRTGGTEAFF
TRBJ1-5	.	TRBV9	CASSIGTGVGNQPQHF
TRBJ2-7	.	TRBV19	CASSIQPLEEQYF
TRBJ1-2	.	TRBV6-1	CASSFGGTGGGYTF
TRBJ2-5	.	TRBV5-1	CASSLGLIGETQYF
TRBJ1-1	.	TRBV5-1	CASSLVPTTEAFF
TRBJ2-1	once	TRBV5-1	CASRLEREVNEQFF
TRBJ1-2	.	TRBV2	CASRYGAGYTF
TRBJ2-2	once	TRBV6-5	CASSYAGGTTGELFF
TRBJ1-2	.	TRBV11-2	CASSSRTFIGYTF
TRBJ1-1	.	TRBV5-1	CASSFDPLGGAFF
TRBJ2-5	.	TRBV5-5	CASSLVAPETQYF
TRBJ1-3	.	TRBV7-9	CASSTGTAPSGNTIYF
TRBJ2-2	.	TRBV5-5	CASSPPRGAGGNTGELFF
TRBJ2-1	.	TRBV10-3	CAISGLAGASNEQFF
TRBJ1-3	few	TRBV18	CASSPKDAGNTIYF
TRBJ2-7	.	TRBV11-2	CASSFQGRNEQYF